This T cell receptor (beta chain) originates from a study of shared clonotypes between healthy human individuals. Overall study: Samples came from a couple of female and three male donors aged 18 to 49. Overall study findings and caveats: In contrast to clonotypes shared by all four donors, non-shared clonotypes had lower generation probabilities.

Details on this clone: Antigen specificity is unknown.

Method: immunoSEQ multiplex PCR; TCRdb's copy keeps in-frame clones and lacks some. The table lists approximately 980,000 clones, 76% of them singletons. The clonotype comes from a man younger than 35 in good health. Sequencing was carried out using memory CD4+ T cells sorted from blood. As for subset: CD45RA-negative fraction.

The CDR3 is CASSPRQGIDTQYF. Written as DNA, the CDR3 is TGTGCCAGTAGTCCGCGACAGGGGATTGATACGCAGTATTTT. V and J are TRBV19 and TRBJ2-3; the match to TRBD1 covers 8 bases. Germline V lookup: CDR1 LNHDA, CDR2 SQIVND (reference sequence). CDR3 length equals 14 residues. V lost 5 bases to trimming and J lost 6 bases; unmatched junction nucleotides: 7.